This T cell receptor (beta chain) was recorded in a study of shared T cell receptors in the human thymus. This CDR3 spans 12 amino acids. Trimming shortened V by 5 bases and J by 4 bases, and 6 bases separated the two germline ends. Germline V lookup: CDR1 SGHNT, CDR2 YENEEA. Profiled with immunoSEQ multiplex PCR; TCRdb holds only in-frame clones, not every one. The data show 500,000 to 550,000 clones, 78% seen once. The sample was also linked to a second study, of human thymus T cells. That work contributes: Corrective cardiac surgery supplied the resected thymus tissue.

The chain carries TRBV11-3 and TRBJ2-1, with no clear D. This sequence was found in a boy in the first two years of life with a congenital heart defect. The specimen was thymocytes. CDR3 DNA sequence: TGTGCCAGCAGCACCTATTACAATGAGCAGTTCTTC. Translated: CASSTYYNEQFF.